These T cell receptor beta chains were read from a single sample in a study of blood T cell repertoires in COVID-19. TCRdb keeps only in-frame clones here, not all; method: immunoSEQ multiplex PCR. The profile shows about 190,000 clones, 82% of them singletons. The sample comprised PBMCs or T cells enriched from blood (not recorded which). The receptor set was obtained from a woman aged 55-69 years with acute COVID-19. Both conserved end residues are part of each CDR3. A D gene is named only where the DNA matches it firmly. Some rows have no size entry. The others give once, few or many, or a class for an expanded clone.

>NA|NA|TRBV19|TRBJ2-1
TGTGCCAGTAGTAAGCTAGGTGGCGGTGAGCAGTTCTTC
CASSKLGGGEQFF
>NA|NA|TRBV5-5|TRBJ2-5
TGTGCCAGCAGCCCTTCGTGGGGGGGCTTGGGAGAGACCCAGTACTTC
CASSPSWGGLGETQYF
>NA|NA|TRBV10-3|TRBJ1-2
TGTGCCATCAGTCCCATTGGCTACACCTTC
CAISPIGYTF
>NA|NA|TRBV5-1|TRBJ1-2
TGCGCCAGCAGCTTGGCCGCAGGGACAAGTGATGGCTACACCTTC
CASSLAAGTSDGYTF
>NA|NA|TRBV21-1|TRBJ2-7
TGTGCCAGCAGCAAAAAACAGGGGGACAGGCCCACGCAGTACTTC
CASSKKQGDRPTQYF
>TRBD1|once|TRBV9|TRBJ1-1
TGTGCCAGCAGCCCCTCGACAGGGCCCGGGACTGAAGCTTTCTTT
CASSPSTGPGTEAFF
>NA|NA|TRBV10-1|TRBJ2-3
TGCGCCAGCAGTGACAACAGGGCAACAGATACGCAGTATTTT
CASSDNRATDTQYF
>NA|NA|TRBV4-3|TRBJ2-3
TGCGCCAGCAGCCGGGGCGATGCAGATACGCAGTATTTT
CASSRGDADTQYF
>NA|NA|TRBV28|TRBJ1-2
TGTGCCAGCAGTTTATCCAGGGGAGGGTATGGCTACACCTTC
CASSLSRGGYGYTF
>NA|NA|TRBV18|TRBJ1-2
TGTGCCAGCTCAGGGGACACCCTCTATGGCTACACCTTC
CASSGDTLYGYTF
>NA|NA|TRBV5-5|TRBJ2-5
TGTGCCAGCAGCTTGGTTAAGGGGCCGGAGACCCAGTACTTC
CASSLVKGPETQYF
>NA|NA|TRBV19|TRBJ1-5
TGTGCCAGTAGTATAATGGGGCTATCGTACAATCAGCCCCAGCATTTT
CASSIMGLSYNQPQHF
>NA|NA|TRBV28|TRBJ1-2
TGTGCCAGCAGTAGAAACAGGGCCTATGGCTACACCTTC
CASSRNRAYGYTF
>TRBD1|NA|TRBV11-2|TRBJ1-1
TGTGCCAGCAGCTTAGTAAAGCGGCAAGGGGACAGGGGGCCCACTGAAGCTTTCTTT
CASSLVKRQGDRGPTEAFF
>TRBD1|NA|TRBV5-4|TRBJ1-1
TGTGCCAGCAGCTTGGACGACACAGGGGGCACTGAAGCTTTCTTT
CASSLDDTGGTEAFF
>NA|NA|TRBV6-1|TRBJ2-7
TGTGCCAGCAGTGAAGCAGGACTCCACGAGCAGTACTTC
CASSEAGLHEQYF
>TRBD1|NA|TRBV27|TRBJ1-2
TGTGCCAGCAGGGGGATACAGGGGAACTATGGCTACACCTTC
CASRGIQGNYGYTF